This is a list of T cell receptor beta chains from one sample in a study of blood T cell repertoires in COVID-19. Using immunoSEQ multiplex PCR, the repertoire was profiled, and TCRdb retains in-frame clones only, with some absent. Here the sample spans over 350,000 clones, 85% to 90% being singletons. The sequencing sample was made of PBMCs or T cells enriched from blood (not recorded which). These receptors originate from a woman between 25 and 40 years old with acute COVID-19. Each CDR3 is given with its conserved first and last residue. Each record gives: J gene, V gene, D gene, CDR3 protein. A D gene is named only where the DNA matches it firmly.

>TRBJ2-3|TRBV5-5|.
CASSFYGTQYF
>TRBJ1-2|TRBV7-2|.
CASSAGGKGYGYTF
>TRBJ1-3|TRBV6-5|.
CASIAGFAGNTIYF
>TRBJ1-2|TRBV18|.
CASSLIYRGEGYTF
>TRBJ2-3|TRBV19|TRBD2
CASSIRTSGGYGASTDTQYF
>TRBJ2-7|TRBV5-1|TRBD1
CASSPGGTGSYEQYF
>TRBJ1-1|TRBV18|.
CASSPGASFLEAFF
>TRBJ2-2|TRBV18|.
CASSREQGLNTGELFF
>TRBJ1-5|TRBV5-1|.
CASSLEGVGNQPQHF
>TRBJ1-2|TRBV10-3|TRBD1
CAISTTGGSYGYTF
>TRBJ1-2|TRBV9|.
CASSSGSGANYGYTF
>TRBJ1-5|TRBV30|.
CAWGRPGGNQPQHF
>TRBJ1-3|TRBV30|TRBD1
CAWRSGTAGNTIYF
>TRBJ1-2|TRBV28|TRBD1
CASRTTGGGSYGYTF
>TRBJ2-3|TRBV11-2|TRBD2
CASRRLAGGTDTQYF
>TRBJ2-7|TRBV28|TRBD2
CASSLSGGTYEQYF
>TRBJ2-7|TRBV28|.
CASSYSRGDKGQYF
>TRBJ1-2|TRBV19|.
CASSKPDRDYGYTF
>TRBJ1-1|TRBV5-8|.
CASSLDRPKGTEAFF
>TRBJ1-2|TRBV25-1|.
CASSAQVLGYTF